One and the same sample provided the 23 T cell receptor beta chains below, sequenced in a study of shared clonotypes between healthy human individuals. Sequencing used immunoSEQ multiplex PCR; TCRdb keeps in-frame clones, though not all of them. The sample carries 1.6 million or so clones, 96% recorded once. Sample: naive CD4+ T cells sorted from blood. Subset indicated: CD45RA+ positively selected. Every receptor here comes from a man under 40 in good health.

The DNA for the CDR3 is TGTGCCAGCAGCTTAGCAGCCGACGCACGGGGGCGCACTGAAGCTTTCTTT. Protein: CASSLAADARGRTEAFF. The J gene is TRBJ1-1, the V gene TRBV7-9, with a tentative D call TRBD1 (6 bases). The length of the CDR3 is 17 residues. V lost 0 bases and J 4 bases, leaving 18 bases between the germline ends. Germline V lookup: CDR1 SEHNR, CDR2 FQNEAQ (reference sequence).

CDR3 residues: CASSPNPGNYGYTF. CDR3 bases: TGTGCCAGCAGTCCCAACCCGGGGAACTATGGCTACACCTTC. This chain links TRBV6-4 with TRBJ1-2, with unresolved D. Per germline, CDR1 MRHNA and CDR2 SNTAGT. This CDR3 contains 14 residues. V lost 5 bases and J 2 bases, leaving 12 bases between the germline ends.

In this sample, this clone turned up a few times. V is TRBV29-1 and J is TRBJ1-1; possibly TRBD1 for D (5 bases). CDR3 length: 14 amino acids. The germline V gene encodes CDR1 SQVTM and CDR2 ANQGSEA. Trimming cost V 4 bases and J 0 bases, with 12 bases left between them. CDR3 sequence (DNA): TGCAGCGTTGTTAAGGGACCACTGAACACTGAAGCTTTCTTT. Amino acid sequence: CSVVKGPLNTEAFF.

The V gene is TRBV5-1, the J gene TRBJ2-4, with D possibly TRBD1 on 6 matching bases. Between the trimmed V and J ends, which lost 4 bases and 0 bases, there was a span of 14 bases. Germline V lookup: CDR1 SGHRS, CDR2 YFSETQ. This CDR3 is built from 16 residues. The CDR3 protein is CASSKDSILAKNIQYF. CDR3 sequence (DNA): TGCGCCAGCAGCAAGGACAGCATCCTAGCCAAAAACATTCAGTACTTC.

About this clone: This same CDR3 is encoded by further DNA sequences in the sample. V gene TRBV28 combines with J gene TRBJ2-7; D perhaps matches TRBD2 (5 bases). V was pared by 3 bases and J by 7 bases, with 7 bases between. The CDR3 loop spans 11 amino acids. CDR1 and CDR2 from the germline V gene are MDHEN and SYDVKM. CDR3 amino acids: CASSLTGEQYF. Written as DNA, the CDR3 is TGTGCCAGCAGTTTGACGGGGGAGCAGTACTTC.

The chain carries TRBV13 and TRBJ2-1; D gene ambiguous. Trimming cost V 9 bases and J 6 bases, with 15 bases left between them. The CDR3 totals 13 residues. Germline CDR1 PRHDT, CDR2 FYEKMQ (reference sequence). The CDR3: CASAEPWGNEQFF. CDR3 DNA: TGTGCCAGTGCGGAGCCCTGGGGCAATGAGCAGTTCTTC.

The genes are TRBV6-1 and TRBJ2-7, with TRBD2 matching 8 bases. CDR3 length: 15 residues. Germline-derived CDR1 and CDR2 are MNHNS and SASEGT. Losses at the gene ends were 5 bases for V and 3 bases for J; bases not matched to a gene: 9. CDR3 sequence reads: CASSPQAGVGYEQYF. The CDR3 nucleotides are TGTGCCAGCAGTCCCCAAGCGGGAGTCGGCTACGAGCAGTACTTC.

The chain carries TRBV18 and TRBJ2-5, with 8 bases lining up with TRBD2. With 6 bases clipped from V and 4 bases from J, the junction kept 13 bases outside the gene matches. The germline V gene encodes CDR1 KGHSH and CDR2 LQKENI. The CDR3 totals 16 residues. The CDR3 coding sequence is TGTGCCAGCTCCCAATTTGAACGGGGACTAGGAGAGACCCAGTACTTC. This sequence encodes CASSQFERGLGETQYF.

This rearrangement joins TRBV27 to TRBJ2-3, with TRBD2 identical over 8 bases. The CDR3 covers 16 residues. V was clipped by 4 bases and J by 1 base; unmatched bases: 7. The germline V gene encodes CDR1 MNHEY and CDR2 SMNVEV (reference sequence). The CDR3 DNA follows: TGTGCCAGCAGTTGGGTAGCGGGAAGGGGCACAGATACGCAGTATTTT. It is translated as CASSWVAGRGTDTQYF.

This chain uses TRBV7-8 with TRBJ2-3; 10 positions match TRBD1. CDR1 is SGHVS and CDR2 is FQNEAQ in the germline V gene. The CDR3 loop spans 15 amino acids. V shed 1 base, J shed 9 bases, and the junction held 7 bases outside the gene matches. The CDR3 loop reads CASSLGTSGQGTQYF. The CDR3 nucleotides are TGTGCCAGCAGCTTAGGAACCTCGGGACAGGGGACGCAGTATTTT.

This clone was counted between two and nine times. The chain uses TRBV5-1 and TRBJ2-5, with 8 positions matching TRBD1. Germline trimming cut 7 bases from V and 4 bases from J; bases unmatched to any gene: 6. CDR3 size: 13 residues. Germline lookup yields CDR1 SGHRS and CDR2 YFSETQ. CDR3 sequence: CASGTGGGETQYF. The CDR3 DNA sequence: TGCGCCAGCGGAACAGGGGGTGGAGAGACCCAGTACTTC.

This rearrangement joins TRBV5-4 to TRBJ1-2, with TRBD1 matching 7 bases. The CDR3 contains 14 residues. V lost 2 bases and J lost 5; bases outside the gene matches: 6. CDR1 is SGHNT, CDR2 YYREEE, per germline (reference sequence). CDR3 bases: TGTGCCAGCAGCTTTTCAGGGGGGGATTATGGCTACACCTTC. This translates into CASSFSGGDYGYTF. The full variable domain, its missing parts supplied by reference TRBV5-4 and TRBJ1-2, is ETGVTQSPTHLIKTRGQQVTLRCSSQSGHNTVSWYQQALGQGPQFIFQYYREEENGRGNFPPRFSGLQFPNYSSELNVNALELDDSALYLCASSFSGGDYGYTFGSGTRLTVV.

The CDR3 region has the DNA TGTGCCAGCCCTCTGGGGCGGGGCACAGATACGCAGTATTTT. As protein: CASPLGRGTDTQYF. The genes are TRBV7-2 and TRBJ2-3; D is perhaps TRBD1 or TRBD2 (5 bases each). The CDR3 has 14 amino acids. V gave up 8 bases and J gave up 1 base, with 13 bases separating them. Germline V gene sequence: CDR1 SGHTA, CDR2 FQGNSA.

The chain uses TRBV19 and TRBJ2-2, with D unclear. With 7 bases removed from V and 6 bases from J, the gap between germline ends came to 27 bases. This CDR3 has 18 residues. The V gene's germline CDR1 is LNHDA and CDR2 SQIVND (reference sequence). The CDR3 sequence is CASTKSKGMAFRSGELFF. CDR3 in DNA: TGTGCCAGTACCAAATCCAAGGGAATGGCGTTCCGGTCCGGGGAGCTGTTTTTT.

This chain connects TRBV6-1 to TRBJ2-4; no clear D. Trimming left V 3 bases short and J 0 bases short, with 15 bases between. The CDR3 spans 17 residues. CDR1 and CDR2 from the germline V gene are MNHNS and SASEGT. The CDR3 coding sequence is TGTGCCAGCAGTGAGTACAACACGGTATCAGCCAAAAACATTCAGTACTTC. Translation gives CASSEYNTVSAKNIQYF.

The V and J genes are TRBV4-3 and TRBJ1-2, with D unclear. Looked up from germline, CDR1 is LGHNA and CDR2 is YSLEER. The V gene lost 0 bases and the J gene lost 8 bases, with 13 bases spanning the gap. The CDR3 covers 14 residues. In DNA form, the CDR3 reads TGCGCCAGCAGCCAAGATCTAGGTGAATCCGGCTACACCTTC. Encoded protein: CASSQDLGESGYTF.

This chain uses TRBV7-9 with TRBJ2-5; tentatively, D is TRBD1 or TRBD2 (5 bases each). This CDR3 has 16 residues. CDR1 is SEHNR, CDR2 FQNEAQ, per germline (reference sequence). With 5 bases removed from V and 2 bases from J, the gap between germline ends came to 18 bases. Written as DNA, the CDR3 is TGTGCCAGCAGCGCTGCGGTGGGACCCTATCAAGAGACCCAGTACTTC. Translating gives CASSAAVGPYQETQYF.

This clone was observed once. This sequence joins TRBV10-3 and TRBJ2-1; TRBD2 matches at 12 bases. The junction had 14 bases not matched to a gene; V was cut back by 2 bases and J by 6 bases. Germline CDR1 reads ENHRY; CDR2 reads SYGVKD. The CDR3 runs to 19 residues. CDR3 nucleotides: TGTGCCATCAGTGAGGGACTAGCGGGGCCTGGCGGGGCTTTCAATGAGCAGTTCTTC. Translating it yields CAISEGLAGPGGAFNEQFF.

This rearrangement joins TRBV18 to TRBJ1-1; no firm D call. CDR3 length: 16 amino acids. The germline gives CDR1 KGHSH, CDR2 LQKENI. Deletions cut 3 bases from V and 3 bases from J, with 17 bases between. CDR3 in amino acids: CASSPVIWSGDTEAFF. The CDR3 bases are TGTGCCAGCTCACCTGTTATTTGGTCTGGGGACACTGAAGCTTTCTTT.

The rearrangement links TRBV28 to TRBJ2-6; D not resolved. The ends were cut back, 3 bases at V and 0 bases at J, with 9 bases in the middle. Looked up from germline, CDR1 is MDHEN and CDR2 is SYDVKM. The CDR3 covers 16 residues. The CDR3, as DNA: TGTGCCAGCAGTTTCCCTCCAGTCTCTGGGGCCAACGTCCTGACTTTC. The encoded protein is CASSFPPVSGANVLTF. Based on the CDR3 plus reference TRBV28 and TRBJ2-6, the full variable domain is DVKVTQSSRYLVKRTGEKVFLECVQDMDHENMFWYRQDPGLGLRLIYFSYDVKMKEKGDIPEGYSVSREKKERFSLILESASTNQTSMYLCASSFPPVSGANVLTFGAGSRLTVL.

The V gene is TRBV29-1, the J gene TRBJ1-1; 7 bases align to TRBD1. Per germline, CDR1 SQVTM and CDR2 ANQGSEA. The ends lost 8 bases at V and 6 bases at J; junction bases unmatched: 9. This CDR3 comprises 12 residues. The CDR3 DNA reads as TGCAGCTTTGTAAAGGGGGCGGCTGAAGCTTTCTTT. Amino acid sequence: CSFVKGAAEAFF.

This clone has just a few counts. The rearrangement uses TRBV6-5 and TRBJ1-2; 10 bases map to TRBD1. The germline CDR1 and CDR2 sequences are MNHEY and SVGAGI. The V and J ends lost 4 bases and 2 bases, in that order; junction bases with no gene match: 7. There are 16 residues in the CDR3. The CDR3 nucleotides read TGTGCCAGCAGTTCGAACCCGGGACAGGGGAACTATGGCTACACCTTC. Its protein product is CASSSNPGQGNYGYTF.

A remark on this clone: At the DNA level, this CDR3 is encoded by other sequences in the same sample as well. This chain links TRBV7-9 with TRBJ1-4; 8 bases agree with TRBD1. Germline lookup yields CDR1 SEHNR and CDR2 FQNEAQ (reference sequence). V lost 6 bases to trimming and J lost 8 bases; unmatched junction nucleotides: 8. This CDR3 comprises 14 residues. CDR3 nucleotides: TGTGCCAGCAGTCCGGGACAGGTCGGGGAAAAACTGTTTTTT. It codes for CASSPGQVGEKLFF.